This TCR beta chain was sequenced during a study of vaccination effects on CD4 cells after COVID-19 (dated by TCRdb to between 2022 and 2023). Context from the whole study: Each participant received two doses of an mRNA SARS-CoV-2 vaccine, either BNT162b2 or mRNA-1273. Altogether, some ten COVID-19 convalescent patients and a handful of SARS-CoV-2-naive healthy vaccine recipients made up the full study. In the study, cultures from other donors were sequenced using the Oncomine TCR Beta short-read assay on an Illumina iSeq 100. SARS-CoV-2 spike-specific CD4+ TCR repertoires from before and after mRNA vaccination were compared in COVID-19 convalescent patients and in infection-naive vaccine recipients.

Preparation of the library involved the immunoSEQ multiplex PCR assay. DNA from the cultured and isolated CD4+ T cells underwent TCR beta CDR3 sequencing. In the authors' own workflow: The analysis removed non-productive TCR sequences, trimmed reads to the CDR3 region, and retained only CDR3s that were 7 or more amino acids long. The MANAFEST web app was used to identify antigen-specific clonotypes by comparing expansion in peptide wells with expansion in reference cultures. To count as positive, a clone had to show expansion at FDR<0.05 compared with the reference and with all other wells, an odds ratio above 5, and a frequency above 0.1% in two replicate wells. Cross-reactive clonotypes were defined as significantly expanded in SARS-CoV-2 spike wells and in at least one common cold coronavirus spike condition. Using the stringdist R package, CDR3 similarity was measured by Levenshtein distance, and unrooted trees were constructed with ape in R 3.6.1. TCRdb provides this immuneACCESS table in a form limited to in-frame rearrangements. Some clones are lacking; in checked studies, under half of them reflect an unresolved V gene, and why the rest are absent is not known. For V, J and clone size, that table is used; D and trimming come from the DNA. This sample gives 55,000 to 80,000 clones in total; about 80% of them show up just once. Of the sample, 12% falls within the top ten clones.

Worth noting for this clone: There is no known antigen for this receptor. No much larger clone exists at a distance of one base, and base qualities are not known.

Paper-wide results and their limitations: The study was limited by a small number of convalescent patients and lacked early post-infection timepoints. In healthy vaccine recipients, vaccine-induced clones were almost all SARS-CoV-2 mono-reactive, with only 1 of 255 cross-reactive with common cold coronaviruses. Clones induced by infection and clones induced by vaccination both contracted markedly at late timepoints after vaccination, which fits with T cell responses waning over time.

In the ViraFEST assay, PBMC were stimulated with viral peptide pools, and TCR sequencing was then used to find antigen-specific CD4+ T cell clonotypes based on their expansion. After around ten days of culture, CD4+ T cells were isolated with the EasySep CD4+ T cell isolation kit. The absence of prior SARS-CoV-2 infection in healthy vaccine recipients was confirmed by negative nucleocapsid antibodies before and after vaccination. Approximately 2 million PBMC per well were cultured in IMDM with 5% human AB serum, 10 IU/ml IL-2 and gentamicin, plus 10 ug/ml peptides. On days 3 and 7, half of the culture medium was replaced with fresh IL-2-containing medium. Unless noted otherwise, every peptide stimulation condition was grown in triplicate wells. Using Ficoll-Paque Plus gradient centrifugation, PBMC were separated from whole blood and then either used fresh or cryopreserved at -140C. The overlapping peptide pools covered the spike proteins of SARS-CoV-2 and of the common cold coronaviruses HCoV-NL63, HCoV-OC43 and HCoV-229E. The QIAamp micro DNA kit was used to extract genomic DNA from the cultured CD4+ T cells.

Sample: CD4+ T cells from PBMCs cultured with SARS-CoV-2 spike peptides, taken before COVID-19 vaccination. The cell subset or site label corresponds to: SARS-CoV-2 spike overlapping peptide pool stimulation. The TCR was taken from a human donor who received a COVID-19 vaccine.

The DNA reads TGTGCCAGCAGCGGGGGGGGCTGGGCAACTAATGAAAAACTGTTTTTT. It encodes CASSGGGWATNEKLFF. The rearranged chain carries TRBV7-8 and TRBJ1-4; the D gene is perhaps TRBD1, on 6 matching bases. Reading the germline V gene gives CDR1 SGHVS and CDR2 FQNEAQ. The CDR3 holds 16 amino acids from the cysteine to the phenylalanine. The retained sequence is limited to the CDR3, 48 bases, with the frame set at the first base. V loses 5 bases, J loses 0 bases, and the germline ends lie 13 bases apart.